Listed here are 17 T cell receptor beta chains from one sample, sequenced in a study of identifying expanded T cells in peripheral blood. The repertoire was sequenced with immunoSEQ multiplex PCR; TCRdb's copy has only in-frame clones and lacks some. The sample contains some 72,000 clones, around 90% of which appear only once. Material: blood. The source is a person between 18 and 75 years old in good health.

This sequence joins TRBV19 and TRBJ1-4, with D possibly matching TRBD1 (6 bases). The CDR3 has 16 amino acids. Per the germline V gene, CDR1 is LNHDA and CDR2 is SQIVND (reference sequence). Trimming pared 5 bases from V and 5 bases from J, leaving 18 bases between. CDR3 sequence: CASSPPFGGQNEKLFF. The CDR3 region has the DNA TGTGCCAGTAGTCCGCCTTTTGGGGGCCAGAATGAAAAACTGTTTTTT.

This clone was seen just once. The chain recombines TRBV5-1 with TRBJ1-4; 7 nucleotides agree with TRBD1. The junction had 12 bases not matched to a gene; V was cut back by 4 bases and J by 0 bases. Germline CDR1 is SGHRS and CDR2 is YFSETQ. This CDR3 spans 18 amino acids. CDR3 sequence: CASSIGPGQLSTNEKLFF. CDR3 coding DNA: TGCGCCAGCAGCATCGGGCCGGGACAGCTTTCAACTAATGAAAAACTGTTTTTT.

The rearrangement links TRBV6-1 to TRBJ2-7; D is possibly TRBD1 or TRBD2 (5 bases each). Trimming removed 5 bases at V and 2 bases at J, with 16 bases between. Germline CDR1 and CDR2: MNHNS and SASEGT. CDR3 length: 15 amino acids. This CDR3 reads CASSPSWDGAYEQYF. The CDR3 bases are TGTGCCAGCAGTCCGTCGTGGGACGGAGCCTACGAGCAGTACTTC.

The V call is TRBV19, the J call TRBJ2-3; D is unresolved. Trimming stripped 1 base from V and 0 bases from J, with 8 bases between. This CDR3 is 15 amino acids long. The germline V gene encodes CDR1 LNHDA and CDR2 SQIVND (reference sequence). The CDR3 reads CASSIVAASTDTQYF. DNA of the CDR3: TGTGCCAGTAGTATAGTCGCGGCTAGCACAGATACGCAGTATTTT. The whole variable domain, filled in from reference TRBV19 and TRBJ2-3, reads DGGITQSPKYLFRKEGQNVTLSCEQNLNHDAMYWYRQDPGQGLRLIYYSQIVNDFQKGDIAEGYSVSREKKESFPLTVTSAQKNPTAFYLCASSIVAASTDTQYFGPGTRLTVL.

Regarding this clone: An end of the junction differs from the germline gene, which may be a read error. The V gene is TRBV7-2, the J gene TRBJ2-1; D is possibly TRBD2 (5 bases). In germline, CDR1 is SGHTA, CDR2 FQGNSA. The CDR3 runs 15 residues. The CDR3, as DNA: TGTGCCAGCAGCCTAGCAAGGGAATCCTACAATGAGCAGTTCTTC. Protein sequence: CASSLARESYNEQFF.

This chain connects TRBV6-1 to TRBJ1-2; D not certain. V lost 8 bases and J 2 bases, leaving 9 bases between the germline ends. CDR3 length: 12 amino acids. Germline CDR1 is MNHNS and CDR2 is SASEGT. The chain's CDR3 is CASRAGNYGYTF. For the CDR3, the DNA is TGTGCCAGCCGCGCCGGGAACTATGGCTACACCTTC.

CDR3 in DNA: TGTGCCAGCAGCCCCTGGGTAGCGGGCTATGAGCAGTTCTTC. Protein: CASSPWVAGYEQFF. The chain uses TRBV9 and TRBJ2-1, with 7 bases aligning to TRBD2. Germline CDR1 and CDR2: SGDLS and YYNGEE. The CDR3 covers 14 residues. Trimming took 4 bases from V and 8 from J; bases not matched to a gene: 9. The complete variable domain, with remaining parts taken from reference TRBV9 and TRBJ2-1, reads DSGVTQTPKHLITATGQRVTLRCSPRSGDLSVYWYQQSLDQGLQFLIQYYNGEERAKGNILERFSAQQFPDLHSELNLSSLELGDSALYFCASSPWVAGYEQFFGPGTRLTVL.

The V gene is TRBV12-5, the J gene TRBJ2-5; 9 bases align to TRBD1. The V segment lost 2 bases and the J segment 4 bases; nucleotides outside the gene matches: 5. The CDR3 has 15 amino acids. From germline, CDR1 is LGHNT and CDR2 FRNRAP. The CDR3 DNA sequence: TGTGCTAGTGGTTTGTTTGGACAGGGGTCAGAGACCCAGTACTTC. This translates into CASGLFGQGSETQYF.

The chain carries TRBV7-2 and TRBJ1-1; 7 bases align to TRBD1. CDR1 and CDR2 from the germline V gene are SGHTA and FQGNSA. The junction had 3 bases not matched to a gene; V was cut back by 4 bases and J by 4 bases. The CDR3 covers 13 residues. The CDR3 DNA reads TGTGCCAGCAGCTACAGGGGTGGCACTGAAGCTTTCTTT. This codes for CASSYRGGTEAFF. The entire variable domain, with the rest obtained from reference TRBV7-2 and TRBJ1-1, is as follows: GAGVSQSPSNKVTEKGKDVELRCDPISGHTALYWYRQSLGQGLEFLIYFQGNSAPDKSGLPSDRFSAERTGGSVSTLTIQRTQQEDSAVYLCASSYRGGTEAFFGQGTRLTVV.

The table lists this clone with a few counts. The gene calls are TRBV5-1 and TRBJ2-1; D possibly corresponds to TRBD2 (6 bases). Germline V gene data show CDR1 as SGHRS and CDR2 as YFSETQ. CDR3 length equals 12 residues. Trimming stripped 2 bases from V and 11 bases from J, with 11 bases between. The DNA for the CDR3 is TGCGCCAGCAGCTTCTACGGGAGTAAGCAGTTCTTC. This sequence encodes CASSFYGSKQFF.

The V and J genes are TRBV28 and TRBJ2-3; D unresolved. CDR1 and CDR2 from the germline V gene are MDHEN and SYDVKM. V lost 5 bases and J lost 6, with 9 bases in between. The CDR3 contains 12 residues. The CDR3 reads CASSPRRDTQYF. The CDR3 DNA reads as TGTGCCAGCAGTCCGCGTAGGGATACGCAGTATTTT. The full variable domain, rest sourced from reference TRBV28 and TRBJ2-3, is DVKVTQSSRYLVKRTGEKVFLECVQDMDHENMFWYRQDPGLGLRLIYFSYDVKMKEKGDIPEGYSVSREKKERFSLILESASTNQTSMYLCASSPRRDTQYFGPGTRLTVL.

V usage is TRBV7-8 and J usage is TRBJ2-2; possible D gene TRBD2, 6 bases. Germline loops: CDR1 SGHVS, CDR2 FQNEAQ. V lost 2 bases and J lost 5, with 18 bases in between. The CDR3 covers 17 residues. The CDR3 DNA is TGTGCCAGCAGCTTATTCCCCTCCGGGGCGGGAACCGGGGAGCTGTTTTTT. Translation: CASSLFPSGAGTGELFF.

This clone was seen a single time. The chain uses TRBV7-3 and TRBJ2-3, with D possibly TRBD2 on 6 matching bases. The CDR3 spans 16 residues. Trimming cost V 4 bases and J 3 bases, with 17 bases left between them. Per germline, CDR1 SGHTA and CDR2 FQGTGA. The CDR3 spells CASSSALTRETDTQYF. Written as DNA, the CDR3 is TGTGCCAGCAGCTCCGCCTTGACTAGAGAAACAGATACGCAGTATTTT.

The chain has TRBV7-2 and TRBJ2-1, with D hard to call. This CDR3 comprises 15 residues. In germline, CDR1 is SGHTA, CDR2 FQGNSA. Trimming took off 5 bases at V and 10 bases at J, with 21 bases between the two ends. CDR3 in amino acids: CASSPTRPYFSEQFF. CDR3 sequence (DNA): TGTGCCAGCAGCCCGACACGCCCATATTTCAGCGAGCAGTTCTTC.

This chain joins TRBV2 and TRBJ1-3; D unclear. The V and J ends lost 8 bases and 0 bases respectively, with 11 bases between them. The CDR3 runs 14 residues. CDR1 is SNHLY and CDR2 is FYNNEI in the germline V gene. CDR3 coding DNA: TGTGCCAGCCGAGGACTTCGCTCTGGAAACACCATATATTTT. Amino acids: CASRGLRSGNTIYF.

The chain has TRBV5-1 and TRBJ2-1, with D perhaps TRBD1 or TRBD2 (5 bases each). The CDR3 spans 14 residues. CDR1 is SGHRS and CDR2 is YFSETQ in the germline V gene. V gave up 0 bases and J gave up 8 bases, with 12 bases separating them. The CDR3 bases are TGCGCCAGCAGCTTGGATCCAGGGACGGATGAGCAGTTCTTC. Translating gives CASSLDPGTDEQFF. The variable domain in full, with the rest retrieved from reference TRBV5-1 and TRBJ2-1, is KAGVTQTPRYLIKTRGQQVTLSCSPISGHRSVSWYQQTPGQGLQFLFEYFSETQRNKGNFPGRFSGRQFSNSRSEMNVSTLELGDSALYLCASSLDPGTDEQFFGPGTRLTVL.

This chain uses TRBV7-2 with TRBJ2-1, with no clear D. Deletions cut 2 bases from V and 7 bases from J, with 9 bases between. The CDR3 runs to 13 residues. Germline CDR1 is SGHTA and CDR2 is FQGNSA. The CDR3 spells CASSLFLGNEQFF. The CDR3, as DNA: TGTGCCAGCAGCTTATTTTTGGGAAATGAGCAGTTCTTC.